What follows are 9 T cell receptor beta chains derived from one specimen sequenced in a study of T cells in Graves' hyperthyroidism and ophthalmopathy. RNA transcripts were the template for amplifying TCR beta CDR3 regions. Carried out on the TCR CDR3, a first-round RT-PCR used the HTBI primer set. TCRdb called the multiplex PCR reads again in MiXCR, with one record for every CDR3 protein. This table holds hundreds of thousands of distinct CDR3 sequences, approximately 42% found once. Sequences were obtained from peripheral blood or thyroid tissue (not recorded which). These receptors all stem from an adult man with Graves' disease, either hyperthyroidism or ophthalmopathy (not recorded which).

This clonotype was observed many times. The V gene is TRBV12-3 or TRBV12-4, the J gene TRBJ1-1; D is undetermined. The CDR3 is made up of 14 amino acids. V was pared by 1 base and J by 4 bases, with 10 bases between. CDR3 protein: CASSLVGSPTEAFF. As DNA, the CDR3 is TGTGCCAGCAGTTTAGTCGGCAGCCCCACTGAAGCTTTCTTT.

This clonotype was seen a few times. CDR3 coding DNA: TGTGCCAGCAGCCTCGGGGACATCCCAAGGGGTGAAAAACTGTTTTTT. This codes for CASSLGDIPRGEKLFF. The rearrangement joins TRBV9 to TRBJ1-4, with a tentative D call TRBD1 (6 bases). The CDR3 loop spans 16 amino acids. Per germline, CDR1 SGDLS and CDR2 YYNGEE. V lost 4 bases to trimming and J lost 7 bases, with 20 bases between them.

This clonotype was counted once. The gene calls are TRBV15 and TRBJ1-4; 10 nucleotides line up with TRBD1. In germline, CDR1 is LNHNV, CDR2 YYDKDF (reference sequence). V lost 8 bases, J lost 6 bases, and 0 bases stayed unmatched. The CDR3 length is 12 residues. This CDR3 is CATGQGDEKLFF. The CDR3 DNA sequence: TGTGCCACCGGACAGGGGGATGAAAAACTGTTTTTT.

The V and J genes are TRBV25-1 and TRBJ1-2; 7 bases are a match to TRBD1. The J segment lost 0 bases and the V segment lost 1 base, leaving 8 bases of the junction unmatched. Germline V CDR1 and CDR2: MGHDK, SYGVNS. The CDR3 runs 17 residues. CDR3 in amino acids: CASSEFRTGEANYGYTF. CDR3 coding DNA: TGTGCCAGCAGTGAATTCAGGACAGGAGAAGCTAACTATGGCTACACCTTC.

The DNA of the CDR3 is TGTGCCAGCAGTTCAGGGACTCGTGGCTACACCTTC. Translation: CASSSGTRGYTF. This chain joins TRBV28 and TRBJ1-2, with D tentatively TRBD1 (5 bases). The germline CDR1 and CDR2 sequences are MDHEN and SYDVKM. V lost 4 bases, J lost 7 bases, and 10 bases lay in between. CDR3 length: 12 amino acids.

This clonotype has only a few counts. This chain joins TRBV10-3 and TRBJ2-7; 11 nucleotides line up with TRBD2. CDR3 length: 14 residues. Germline V gives CDR1 ENHRY, CDR2 SYGVKD. V lost 8 bases, J lost 2 bases, and 5 bases stayed unmatched. The CDR3 DNA sequence: TGTGCCATCCTGACTAGCGGGGCACCCTACGAGCAGTACTTC. The encoded protein is CAILTSGAPYEQYF.

The rearrangement links TRBV5-1 to TRBJ1-5; D is perhaps TRBD1 (5 bases). Germline V gives CDR1 SGHRS, CDR2 YFSETQ. V was clipped by 4 bases and J by 6 bases, with 17 bases between them. This CDR3 comprises 15 residues. CDR3 nucleotides: TGCGCCAGCAGCAAGGGACTAGCGGGGGTTCAGCCCCAGCATTTT. It translates to CASSKGLAGVQPQHF.

A note on this clonotype: The junction departs from germline at one end; a sequencing error may be responsible. J is TRBJ1-5 and V is TRBV19; 7 nucleotides line up with TRBD1. CDR1 is LNHDA, CDR2 SQIVND, per germline (reference sequence). The CDR3 runs to 13 residues. CDR3 sequence reads: CTSETGWDQPQHF. CDR3 bases: TGTACCAGTGAGACAGGGTGGGATCAGCCCCAGCATTTT.

The V and J genes are TRBV19 and TRBJ1-1; no clear D. This CDR3 has 15 amino acids. Germline V gives CDR1 LNHDA, CDR2 SQIVND (reference sequence). The germline V and J ends were trimmed by 6 bases and 1 base, with 15 bases remaining between them. The chain's CDR3 is CASRAVGLQNTEAFF. The CDR3 DNA sequence: TGTGCCAGTAGGGCTGTAGGCTTGCAGAACACTGAAGCTTTCTTT.